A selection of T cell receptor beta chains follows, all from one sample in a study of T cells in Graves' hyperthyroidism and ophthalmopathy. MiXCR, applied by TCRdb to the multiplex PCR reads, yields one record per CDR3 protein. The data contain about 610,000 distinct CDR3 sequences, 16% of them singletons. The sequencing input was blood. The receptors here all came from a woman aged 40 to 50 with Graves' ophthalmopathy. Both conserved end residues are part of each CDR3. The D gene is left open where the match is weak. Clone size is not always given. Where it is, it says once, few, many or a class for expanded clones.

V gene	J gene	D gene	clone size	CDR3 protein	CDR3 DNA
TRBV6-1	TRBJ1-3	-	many	CASSGTTDSGNTIYF	TGTGCCAGCAGTGGGACGACGGACTCTGGAAACACCATATATTTT
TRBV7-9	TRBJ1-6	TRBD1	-	CASSLRDSYSPLHF	TGTGCCAGCAGCTTACGGGACAGCTATTCACCCCTCCACTTT
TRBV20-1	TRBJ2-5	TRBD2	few	CSARAGGSGIGTQYF	TGCAGTGCTAGAGCGGGGGGTAGCGGGATTGGGACCCAGTACTTC
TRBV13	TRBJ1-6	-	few	CASSATGYNSPLHF	TGTGCCAGCAGCGCGACAGGCTATAATTCACCCCTCCACTTT
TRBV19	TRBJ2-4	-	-	CASSGRMSSSKNIQYF	TGTGCCAGTAGTGGACGCATGTCTTCCTCCAAAAACATTCAGTACTTC
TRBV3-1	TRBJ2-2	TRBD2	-	CASSTGTKLTGELFF	TGTGCCAGCAGTACCGGGACTAAGTTGACCGGGGAGCTGTTTTTT
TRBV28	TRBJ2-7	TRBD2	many	CASSLFSSGRWYEQYF	TGTGCCAGCAGTTTATTTTCTAGCGGGAGATGGTACGAGCAGTACTTC
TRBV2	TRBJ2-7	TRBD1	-	CASSRIPGQGNYEQYF	TGCGCCAGCAGCCGGATACCGGGACAGGGTAATTACGAGCAGTACTTC
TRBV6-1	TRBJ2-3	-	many	CASSERLPRTDTQYF	TGTGCCAGCAGTGAGCGCCTGCCCCGCACAGATACGCAGTATTTT
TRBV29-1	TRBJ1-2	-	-	CSIRWGGAYGYTF	TGCAGCATTCGGTGGGGGGGCGCCTATGGCTACACCTTC
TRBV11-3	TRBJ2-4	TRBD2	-	CASSTRLAGGLAKNIQYF	TGTGCCAGCAGCACCCGACTAGCGGGAGGACTAGCCAAAAACATTCAGTACTTC
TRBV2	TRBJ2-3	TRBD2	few	CASRNLAGRGDTQYF	TGTGCCAGCCGTAACCTAGCGGGAAGGGGGGATACGCAGTATTTT
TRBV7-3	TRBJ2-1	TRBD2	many	CASSLTSLLAGGGEQFF	TGTGCCAGCAGCTTAACATCCCTACTAGCGGGAGGGGGTGAGCAGTTCTTC
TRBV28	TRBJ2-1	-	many	CASSLSAAGTFNEQFF	TGTGCCAGCAGTTTATCAGCTGCGGGAACTTTCAATGAGCAGTTCTTC
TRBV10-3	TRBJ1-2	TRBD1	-	CAITGQDYGYTF	TGTGCCATCACGGGACAGGACTATGGCTACACCTTC
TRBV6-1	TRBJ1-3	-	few	CASMRFSGNTIYF	TGTGCCAGCATGCGTTTCTCTGGAAACACCATATATTTT
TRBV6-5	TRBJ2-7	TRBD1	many	CASSYSSTGALYEQYF	TGTGCCAGCAGTTACTCCTCGACAGGGGCCCTCTACGAGCAGTACTTC
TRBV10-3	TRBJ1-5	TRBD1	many	CATRDRADNQPQHF	TGTGCCACCCGGGACAGGGCAGACAATCAGCCCCAGCATTTT
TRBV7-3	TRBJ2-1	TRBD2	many	CASSLWGGGARIEQFF	TGTGCCAGCAGCTTATGGGGCGGGGGGGCTAGAATTGAGCAGTTCTTC
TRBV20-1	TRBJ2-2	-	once	CSASPRGGSLGGELFF	TGCAGTGCTAGCCCCAGGGGAGGCTCTCTTGGCGGGGAGCTGTTTTTT
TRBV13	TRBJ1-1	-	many	CASSFSGFEFMNTEAFF	TGTGCCAGCAGCTTTAGCGGATTCGAGTTCATGAACACTGAAGCTTTCTTT
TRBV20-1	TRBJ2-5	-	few	CSAVRETQYF	TGCAGTGCTGTCAGGGAGACCCAGTACTTC
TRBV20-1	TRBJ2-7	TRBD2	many	CSAGGLGTGAYEQYF	TGCAGTGCTGGGGGACTAGGGACTGGGGCTTACGAGCAGTACTTC
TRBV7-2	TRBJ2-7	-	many	CASSYDSILYEQYF	TGTGCCAGCAGCTACGACAGTATACTCTACGAGCAGTACTTC
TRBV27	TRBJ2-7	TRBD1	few	CASKWTGGGYEQYF	TGTGCCAGCAAATGGACAGGGGGCGGGTACGAGCAGTACTTC
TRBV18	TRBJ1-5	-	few	CASSPSTGKRDQPQHF	TGTGCCAGCTCACCTTCGACAGGCAAGAGGGATCAGCCCCAGCATTTT
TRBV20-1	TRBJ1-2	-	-	CSALTGAYGYTF	TGCAGTGCTCTCACAGGCGCCTATGGCTACACCTTC
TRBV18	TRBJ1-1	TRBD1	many	CASSTGGVGNTEAFF	TGTGCCAGCTCCACAGGGGGCGTGGGGAACACTGAAGCTTTCTTT
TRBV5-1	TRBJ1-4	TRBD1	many	CASSQTGSNEKLFF	TGCGCCAGCAGCCAGACAGGGAGTAATGAAAAACTGTTTTTT
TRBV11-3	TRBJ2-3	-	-	CASSLGRMTDTQYF	TGTGCCAGCAGCCTAGGACGGATGACAGATACGCAGTATTTT
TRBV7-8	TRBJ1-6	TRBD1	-	CASSPGGGQGIPLHF	TGTGCCAGCAGCCCGGGAGGGGGACAGGGCATACCCCTCCACTTT
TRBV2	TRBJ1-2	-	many	CASSDEGGGYTF	TGTGCCAGCAGTGATGAGGGCGGGGGCTACACCTTC
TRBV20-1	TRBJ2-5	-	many	CSAPGGGGETQYF	TGCAGTGCCCCAGGGGGCGGGGGAGAGACCCAGTACTTC
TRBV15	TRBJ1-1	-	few	CATSREWRTGTEAFF	TGTGCCACCAGCAGAGAGTGGAGAACAGGGACTGAAGCTTTCTTT
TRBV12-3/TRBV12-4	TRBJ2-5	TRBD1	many	CASSPRQGGGETQYF	TGTGCCAGCAGTCCCCGACAGGGGGGGGGAGAGACCCAGTACTTC
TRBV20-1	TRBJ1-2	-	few	CSAREFPGKNYGYTF	TGCAGTGCTAGAGAGTTTCCGGGTAAAAACTATGGCTACACCTTC
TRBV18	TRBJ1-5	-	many	CASSPPGDNLNQPQHF	TGTGCCAGCTCACCACCGGGGGACAATCTCAATCAGCCCCAGCATTTT
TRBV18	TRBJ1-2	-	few	CASSPDRNGYTF	TGTGCCAGCTCACCCGACAGGAATGGCTACACCTTC
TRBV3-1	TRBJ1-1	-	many	CASSPRTTGMNTEAFF	TGTGCCAGCAGCCCCCGGACAACTGGCATGAACACTGAAGCTTTCTTT
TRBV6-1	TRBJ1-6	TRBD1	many	CASSGGQGRMGSPLHF	TGTGCCAGCAGTGGCGGACAGGGGAGAATGGGTTCACCCCTCCACTTT
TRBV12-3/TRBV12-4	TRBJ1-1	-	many	CASSLVYSSGNTEAFF	TGTGCCAGCAGTTTAGTCTACAGTTCGGGGAACACTGAAGCTTTCTTT